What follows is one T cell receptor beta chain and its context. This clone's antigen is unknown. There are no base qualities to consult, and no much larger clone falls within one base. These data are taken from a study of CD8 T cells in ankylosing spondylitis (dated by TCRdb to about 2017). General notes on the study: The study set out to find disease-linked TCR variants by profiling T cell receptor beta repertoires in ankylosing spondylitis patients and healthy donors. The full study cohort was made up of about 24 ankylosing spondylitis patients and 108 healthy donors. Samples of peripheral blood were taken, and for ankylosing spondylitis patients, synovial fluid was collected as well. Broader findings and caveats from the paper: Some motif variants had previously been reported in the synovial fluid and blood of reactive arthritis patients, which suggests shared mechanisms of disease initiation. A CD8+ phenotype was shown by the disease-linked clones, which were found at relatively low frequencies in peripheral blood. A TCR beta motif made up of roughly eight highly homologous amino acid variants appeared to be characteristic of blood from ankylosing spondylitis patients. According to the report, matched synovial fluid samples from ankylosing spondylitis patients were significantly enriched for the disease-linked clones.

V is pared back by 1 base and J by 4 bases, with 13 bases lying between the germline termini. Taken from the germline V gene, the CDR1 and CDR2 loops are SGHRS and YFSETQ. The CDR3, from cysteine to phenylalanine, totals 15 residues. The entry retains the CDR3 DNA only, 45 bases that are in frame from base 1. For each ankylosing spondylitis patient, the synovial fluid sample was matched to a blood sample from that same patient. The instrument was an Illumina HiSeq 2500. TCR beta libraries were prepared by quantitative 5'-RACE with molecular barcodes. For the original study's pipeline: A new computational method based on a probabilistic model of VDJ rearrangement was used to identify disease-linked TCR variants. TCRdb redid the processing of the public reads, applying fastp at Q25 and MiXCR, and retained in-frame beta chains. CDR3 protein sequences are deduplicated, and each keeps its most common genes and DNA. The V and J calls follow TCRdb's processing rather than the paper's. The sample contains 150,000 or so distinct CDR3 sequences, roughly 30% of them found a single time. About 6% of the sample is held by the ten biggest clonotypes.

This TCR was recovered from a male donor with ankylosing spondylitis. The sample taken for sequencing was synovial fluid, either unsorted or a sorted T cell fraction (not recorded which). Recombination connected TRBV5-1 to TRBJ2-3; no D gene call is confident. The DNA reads TGCGCCAGCAGCTTGAAGGTCCCGCCAGCAGATACGCAGTATTTT. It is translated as CASSLKVPPADTQYF. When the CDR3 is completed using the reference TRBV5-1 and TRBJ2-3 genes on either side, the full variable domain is KAGVTQTPRYLIKTRGQQVTLSCSPISGHRSVSWYQQTPGQGLQFLFEYFSETQRNKGNFPGRFSGRQFSNSRSEMNVSTLELGDSALYLCASSLKVPPADTQYFGPGTRLTVL.